This TCR beta chain was profiled in a study of blood T cell repertoires in COVID-19. Across the whole study: Sites across the United States, Italy and Spain contributed samples from acute and convalescent COVID-19. T cells, B-cell-depleted T cells, or PBMCs provided the cDNA or gDNA that served as material.

The CDR3 covers 13 residues. Trimming stripped 3 bases from V and 1 base from J, with 7 bases between. Germline-derived CDR1 and CDR2 are DFQATT and SNEGSKA (reference sequence). Authors' methods: For nucleated cells, counts were estimated from reference gene primer amplification. Assay: immunoSEQ multiplex PCR; the TCRdb copy retains only in-frame clones and omits some. The D gene and trimming were derived from the DNA, and the V and J assignments and clone size from that table. The data contain about 140,000 clones, roughly 80% of them singletons. What was sequenced was peripheral blood. The gene calls are TRBV20-1 and TRBJ2-1, with D hard to call. This clonotype was sampled from a woman aged 60-75 years with acute or convalescent COVID-19. CDR3 loop: CSASTPSYNEQFF. The CDR3 DNA reads as TGCAGTGCTAGTACTCCTTCCTACAATGAGCAGTTCTTC.